This TCR beta chain was sequenced during a study of blood T cell repertoires in COVID-19. Background on the study: In each case, the material was cDNA or gDNA derived from T cells, B-cell-depleted T cells, or PBMCs.

The CDR3 spans 14 residues. Between the trimmed V and J ends, which lost 6 bases and 4 bases, there was a span of 13 bases. Generated by immunoSEQ multiplex PCR, the TCRdb table keeps only in-frame clones and is missing some. The sample consists of 40,000 or so clones, around three quarters of them appearing once. The clonotype originates from a man older than 75 with acute or convalescent COVID-19. What was sequenced was peripheral blood. The chain links TRBV23-1 to TRBJ2-4; no reliable D call. TRBV23-1 is treated as an ORF (open reading frame) with a function not yet certain. CDR3 residues: CASSQMLRKNIQYF. CDR3 nucleotides: TGCGCCAGCAGCCAAATGTTGAGAAAAAACATTCAGTACTTC.